The TCR beta chain described here comes from a study of monozygotic twins with inflammatory bowel disease. Regarding the study as a whole: None of the different T cell subtypes could be distinguished from one another. No difference in repertoire similarity was seen between concordant and discordant twins, possibly because power was limited. Whereas healthy co-twins had higher TCRbeta diversity (inverse Simpson), IBD patients had lower diversity.

Concerning this clonotype itself: The antigen remains unidentified.

The CDR3 extends over 14 amino acids. TCRdb reprocessed the 5' RACE reads and reports one entry per CDR3 protein, with no DNA. The table lists around 100,000 distinct CDR3 sequences. The chain employs TRBV12-3 or TRBV12-4 and TRBJ2-1; the D call from TCRdb, TRBD2, cannot be confirmed without DNA. Source material: blood. This TCR derives from a human donor with ulcerative colitis or Crohn's disease, or a healthy co-twin of an affected twin (not recorded which). CDR3: CASTLAGGHNEQFF.